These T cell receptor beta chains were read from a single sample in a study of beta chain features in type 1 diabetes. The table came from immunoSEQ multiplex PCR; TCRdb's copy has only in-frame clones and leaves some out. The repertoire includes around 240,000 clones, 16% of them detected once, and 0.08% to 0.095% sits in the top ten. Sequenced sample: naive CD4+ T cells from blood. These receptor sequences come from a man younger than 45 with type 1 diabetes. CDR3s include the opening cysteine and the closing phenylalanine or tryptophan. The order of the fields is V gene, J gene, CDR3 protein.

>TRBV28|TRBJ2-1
CASSLGGAQSYNEQFF
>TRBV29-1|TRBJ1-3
CSVDLTGGRKGNTIYF
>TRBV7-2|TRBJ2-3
CASSLSSASGTDTQYF
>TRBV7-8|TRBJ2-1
CASSLRDISSYNEQFF
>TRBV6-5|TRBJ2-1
CASTILWDSGNEQFF
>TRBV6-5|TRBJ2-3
CASSRQGSGTDTQYF
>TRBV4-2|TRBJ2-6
CASSPRQTGFSGANVLTF
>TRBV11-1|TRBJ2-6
CASSLMETRGSGANVLTF
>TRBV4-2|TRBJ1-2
CASSQDPTEGNGYTF
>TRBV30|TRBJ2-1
CAWSVGRSSYNEQFF
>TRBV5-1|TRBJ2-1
CASSAGGSYNEQFF
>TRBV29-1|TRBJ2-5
CSVEGQGVRETQYF
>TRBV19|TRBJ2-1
CASSRTSGSNEQFF
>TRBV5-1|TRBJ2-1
CASSLGLNNEQFF